A selection of T cell receptor beta chains follows, all from one sample in a study of a mutant IDH1 vaccine in newly diagnosed glioma. Some clones are missing from TCRdb's copy, which holds only in-frame ones; the method was immunoSEQ multiplex PCR. In the table there are around 60,000 clones, under 85% of which are singletons. Their target antigens are unknown. This specimen was PBMCs, taken from a glioma patient whose treatment included an IDH1 peptide vaccine. The receptors shown here come from a man aged 25-45 years with glioma. Each CDR3 is given with its conserved first and last residue. A D gene is named only where the DNA matches it firmly. The size entry is marked missing in some rows and otherwise reads once, few, many or a size class.

clone size: -; D gene: TRBD1; V gene: TRBV6-5; J gene: TRBJ2-3; CDR3 protein: CASSYTGQVSTDTQYF; CDR3 DNA: TGTGCCAGCAGTTACACCGGACAGGTTAGCACAGATACGCAGTATTTT
clone size: -; D gene: -; V gene: TRBV7-8; J gene: TRBJ2-7; CDR3 protein: CASSLGYSYEQYF; CDR3 DNA: TGTGCCAGCAGCTTAGGATACAGCTACGAGCAGTACTTC
clone size: -; D gene: -; V gene: TRBV18; J gene: TRBJ2-5; CDR3 protein: CASSPYSETQYF; CDR3 DNA: TGTGCCAGCTCACCCTATTCCGAGACCCAGTACTTC
clone size: -; D gene: -; V gene: TRBV6-4; J gene: TRBJ1-5; CDR3 protein: CASSATINQPQHF; CDR3 DNA: TGTGCCAGCAGTGCCACGATCAATCAGCCCCAGCATTTT
clone size: -; D gene: -; V gene: TRBV14; J gene: TRBJ1-5; CDR3 protein: CASSQGQGPLWPQHF; CDR3 DNA: TGTGCCAGCAGCCAAGGCCAGGGACCCCTCTGGCCCCAGCATTTT
clone size: -; D gene: -; V gene: TRBV14; J gene: TRBJ2-1; CDR3 protein: CASSRLGQKYNEQFF; CDR3 DNA: TGTGCCAGCAGCCGCCTGGGACAAAAATACAATGAGCAGTTCTTC
clone size: -; D gene: -; V gene: TRBV7-9; J gene: TRBJ2-2; CDR3 protein: CASSLQEGLDTGELFF; CDR3 DNA: TGTGCCAGCAGCTTACAGGAGGGCCTAGACACCGGGGAGCTGTTTTTT
clone size: -; D gene: TRBD1; V gene: TRBV27; J gene: TRBJ2-7; CDR3 protein: CASSALDRDYEQYF; CDR3 DNA: TGTGCCAGCAGTGCCCTCGACAGGGACTACGAGCAGTACTTC
clone size: -; D gene: TRBD1; V gene: TRBV7-9; J gene: TRBJ2-7; CDR3 protein: CASSVNRGQYEQYF; CDR3 DNA: TGTGCCAGCAGCGTCAACAGGGGCCAGTACGAGCAGTACTTC
clone size: -; D gene: -; V gene: TRBV10-1; J gene: TRBJ2-3; CDR3 protein: CASSERVRAPTDTQYF; CDR3 DNA: TGCGCCAGCAGTGAGCGAGTCCGAGCCCCCACAGATACGCAGTATTTT
clone size: -; D gene: -; V gene: TRBV5-6; J gene: TRBJ1-6; CDR3 protein: CASSLDTGRNSPLHF; CDR3 DNA: TGTGCCAGCAGCTTGGATACGGGTCGGAATTCACCCCTCCACTTT
clone size: -; D gene: -; V gene: TRBV7-8; J gene: TRBJ1-4; CDR3 protein: CASSLNLLKNEKLFF; CDR3 DNA: TGTGCCAGCAGCTTAAATCTACTGAAAAATGAAAAACTGTTTTTT
clone size: -; D gene: -; V gene: TRBV19; J gene: TRBJ1-1; CDR3 protein: CASSIRNSWNTEAFF; CDR3 DNA: TGTGCCAGTAGTATAAGGAACAGCTGGAACACTGAAGCTTTCTTT
clone size: -; D gene: TRBD2; V gene: TRBV5-4; J gene: TRBJ2-7; CDR3 protein: CASSLKRGGSSEQYF; CDR3 DNA: TGTGCCAGCAGCTTGAAGCGGGGGGGATCTTCCGAGCAGTACTTC
clone size: -; D gene: TRBD1; V gene: TRBV2; J gene: TRBJ2-2; CDR3 protein: CASKGQGAWGINTGELFF; CDR3 DNA: TGTGCCAGCAAGGGGCAGGGGGCTTGGGGTATAAACACCGGGGAGCTGTTTTTT
clone size: -; D gene: -; V gene: TRBV2; J gene: TRBJ1-2; CDR3 protein: CASSYGGYGYTF; CDR3 DNA: TGTGCCAGCTCCTACGGTGGATATGGCTACACCTTC
clone size: -; D gene: -; V gene: TRBV5-1; J gene: TRBJ2-3; CDR3 protein: CASSYREPTDTQYF; CDR3 DNA: TGCGCCAGCAGTTACCGGGAGCCCACAGATACGCAGTATTTT
clone size: -; D gene: TRBD1; V gene: TRBV28; J gene: TRBJ2-5; CDR3 protein: CASRSRGMQGRETQYF; CDR3 DNA: TGTGCCAGCAGGTCCAGGGGGATGCAAGGAAGGGAGACCCAGTACTTC
clone size: -; D gene: -; V gene: TRBV28; J gene: TRBJ2-2; CDR3 protein: CASSTAAARTELFF; CDR3 DNA: TGTGCCAGCAGCACGGCTGCGGCCCGGACGGAGCTGTTTTTT
clone size: -; D gene: TRBD1; V gene: TRBV6-5; J gene: TRBJ1-2; CDR3 protein: CASSEGGGNYGYTF; CDR3 DNA: TGTGCCAGTTCGGAAGGGGGCGGCAACTATGGCTACACCTTC
clone size: -; D gene: -; V gene: TRBV5-6; J gene: TRBJ1-2; CDR3 protein: CASSLVGGNDYGYTF; CDR3 DNA: TGTGCCAGCAGCTTGGTGGGGGGTAATGACTATGGCTACACCTTC
clone size: -; D gene: TRBD2; V gene: TRBV5-3; J gene: TRBJ2-5; CDR3 protein: CARPLPGLRMETQYF; CDR3 DNA: TGTGCCAGGCCGCTACCGGGACTAAGAATGGAGACCCAGTACTTC
clone size: -; D gene: -; V gene: TRBV10-3; J gene: TRBJ2-7; CDR3 protein: CAISESRYEQYF; CDR3 DNA: TGTGCCATCAGTGAGTCCAGATACGAGCAGTATTTC
clone size: -; D gene: -; V gene: TRBV11-2; J gene: TRBJ1-3; CDR3 protein: CASSPGQNSGNTIYF; CDR3 DNA: TGTGCCAGCAGCCCCGGACAGAACTCTGGAAACACCATATATTTT
clone size: -; D gene: -; V gene: TRBV6-5; J gene: TRBJ1-3; CDR3 protein: CASSYSRTAGNTIYF; CDR3 DNA: TGTGCCAGCAGTTACTCGAGAACGGCCGGAAACACCATATATTTT
clone size: -; D gene: TRBD2; V gene: TRBV7-9; J gene: TRBJ2-1; CDR3 protein: CASSSTQRGAYNEQFF; CDR3 DNA: TGTGCCAGCAGCTCCACCCAGCGGGGGGCCTACAATGAGCAGTTCTTC
clone size: -; D gene: -; V gene: TRBV7-2; J gene: TRBJ2-4; CDR3 protein: CASSLGTPEGYF; CDR3 DNA: TGTGCCAGCAGCTTGGGGACGCCAGAGGGGTACTTC
clone size: -; D gene: -; V gene: TRBV2; J gene: TRBJ1-5; CDR3 protein: CASSAPPSQPQHF; CDR3 DNA: TGTGCCAGCAGTGCCCCCCCCAGTCAGCCCCAGCATTTT
clone size: -; D gene: -; V gene: TRBV19; J gene: TRBJ1-2; CDR3 protein: CASKIWAGEVHYGYTF; CDR3 DNA: TGTGCCAGTAAAATCTGGGCGGGGGAGGTACACTATGGCTACACCTTC
clone size: few; D gene: -; V gene: TRBV7-2; J gene: TRBJ1-1; CDR3 protein: CASSFGGAVVVTEAFF; CDR3 DNA: TGTGCCAGCAGCTTTGGTGGCGCGGTAGTAGTCACTGAAGCTTTCTTT
clone size: -; D gene: -; V gene: TRBV9; J gene: TRBJ1-5; CDR3 protein: CASSVDFGDQPQHF; CDR3 DNA: TGTGCCAGCAGCGTAGATTTCGGGGATCAGCCCCAGCATTTT
clone size: few; D gene: TRBD1; V gene: TRBV27; J gene: TRBJ1-2; CDR3 protein: CASGDRGQDRGYTF; CDR3 DNA: TGTGCCAGCGGAGACAGGGGGCAAGATCGTGGCTACACCTTC
clone size: -; D gene: -; V gene: TRBV5-4; J gene: TRBJ1-2; CDR3 protein: CASSLLGSRGASNGYTF; CDR3 DNA: TGTGCCAGCAGCTTGCTGGGGTCAAGGGGCGCGTCGAATGGCTACACCTTC
clone size: -; D gene: -; V gene: TRBV18; J gene: TRBJ2-5; CDR3 protein: CASSPPGTQESQYF; CDR3 DNA: TGTGCCAGCTCACCTCCCGGGACACAAGAGTCCCAGTACTTC
clone size: -; D gene: TRBD2; V gene: TRBV7-9; J gene: TRBJ2-3; CDR3 protein: CASSPPRLADPTDTQYF; CDR3 DNA: TGTGCCAGCAGCCCGCCCCGACTAGCGGACCCCACAGATACGCAGTATTTT
clone size: once; D gene: TRBD2; V gene: TRBV7-8; J gene: TRBJ2-1; CDR3 protein: CASSLTGGLYNEQFF; CDR3 DNA: TGTGCCAGCAGCTTAACGGGGGGGCTTTACAATGAGCAGTTCTTC
clone size: -; D gene: -; V gene: TRBV6-5; J gene: TRBJ1-1; CDR3 protein: CASSYGFITEAFF; CDR3 DNA: TGTGCCAGCAGTTACGGGTTTATCACTGAAGCTTTCTTT
clone size: -; D gene: TRBD1; V gene: TRBV18; J gene: TRBJ2-5; CDR3 protein: CASSPRDRSEETQYF; CDR3 DNA: TGTGCCAGCTCACCAAGGGACAGGAGCGAAGAGACCCAGTACTTC
clone size: -; D gene: -; V gene: TRBV6-5; J gene: TRBJ1-2; CDR3 protein: CASSYSRGTGRGYTF; CDR3 DNA: TGTGCCAGCAGTTACTCTAGGGGGACCGGACGAGGCTACACCTTC
clone size: few; D gene: -; V gene: TRBV11-2; J gene: TRBJ1-1; CDR3 protein: CASSLAREAEAFF; CDR3 DNA: TGTGCCAGCAGCTTAGCCAGGGAGGCTGAAGCTTTCTTT
clone size: -; D gene: TRBD1; V gene: TRBV5-1; J gene: TRBJ1-2; CDR3 protein: CASSPIRDRLNVRRGYTF; CDR3 DNA: TGCGCCAGCAGCCCGATCCGGGACAGGCTTAACGTACGCCGTGGCTACACCTTC
clone size: -; D gene: -; V gene: TRBV11-2; J gene: TRBJ1-6; CDR3 protein: CASTNTGTYNSPLHF; CDR3 DNA: TGTGCCAGCACAAACACCGGGACCTATAATTCACCCCTCCACTTT
clone size: -; D gene: TRBD2; V gene: TRBV2; J gene: TRBJ2-2; CDR3 protein: CASIRGGRTGELFF; CDR3 DNA: TGTGCCAGCATTCGGGGGGGCCGCACCGGGGAGCTGTTTTTT
clone size: -; D gene: -; V gene: TRBV7-6; J gene: TRBJ1-6; CDR3 protein: CASSLGSQGTPLHF; CDR3 DNA: TGTGCCAGCAGCCTGGGAAGTCAGGGAACACCCCTCCACTTT
clone size: -; D gene: TRBD2; V gene: TRBV14; J gene: TRBJ2-1; CDR3 protein: CASSPMPGLAGGPTYNEQFF; CDR3 DNA: TGTGCCAGCAGCCCCATGCCGGGACTAGCGGGGGGACCGACCTACAATGAGCAGTTCTTC
clone size: -; D gene: -; V gene: TRBV5-1; J gene: TRBJ2-7; CDR3 protein: CASSGDSYSYEQYF; CDR3 DNA: TGCGCCAGCAGCGGGGACTCCTACTCCTACGAGCAGTACTTC
clone size: few; D gene: -; V gene: TRBV7-6; J gene: TRBJ1-3; CDR3 protein: CASSLGVQANSGNTIYF; CDR3 DNA: TGTGCCAGCAGCTTAGGGGTTCAGGCGAACTCTGGAAACACCATATATTTT
clone size: few; D gene: -; V gene: TRBV18; J gene: TRBJ1-1; CDR3 protein: CASSRAGATEAFF; CDR3 DNA: TGTGCCAGCTCACGGGCAGGGGCTACTGAAGCTTTCTTT
clone size: -; D gene: -; V gene: TRBV13; J gene: TRBJ2-7; CDR3 protein: CASSLGQGYEQYF; CDR3 DNA: TGTGCCAGCAGCTTAGGACAGGGCTACGAGCAGTACTTC
clone size: -; D gene: TRBD1; V gene: TRBV6-6; J gene: TRBJ1-2; CDR3 protein: CASSYTGDRSNYGYTF; CDR3 DNA: TGTGCCAGCAGTTACACAGGGGACAGGTCTAACTATGGCTACACCTTC
clone size: once; D gene: -; V gene: TRBV5-6; J gene: TRBJ1-2; CDR3 protein: CASSLGQATYGYTF; CDR3 DNA: TGTGCCAGCAGCTTGGGACAGGCGACCTATGGCTACACCTTC
clone size: -; D gene: TRBD1; V gene: TRBV4-1; J gene: TRBJ1-2; CDR3 protein: CASSQDLGQGRLF; CDR3 DNA: TGCGCCAGCAGCCAAGACCTTGGACAGGGACGGCTCTTC